The source of this T cell receptor beta chain is a study of CD8+ T cells in alopecia areata. The wider study: Twice daily, treated patients received 5 to 10 mg of oral tofacitinib.

Both peripheral blood and punch biopsies of lesional scalp skin were obtained from patients who had alopecia areata. CDR1 and CDR2 from the germline V gene are SGHTA and FQGNSA. The CDR3 has 17 residues. V lost 1 base to trimming and J lost 2 bases; unmatched junction nucleotides: 6. In each case, RNA was isolated and then reverse transcribed into cDNA as the sequencing template. Using immunoSEQ multiplex PCR, the repertoire was profiled, and TCRdb retains in-frame clones only, with some absent. Here the sample spans around 140,000 clones, about 51% being singletons. This specimen consisted of CD4+ T cells sorted from blood, obtained at week 0. The chain couples TRBV7-2 to TRBJ1-2; 11 nucleotides line up with TRBD1. The sequence derives from a human donor with alopecia areata. The CDR3 is CASSLGLGTGGNYGYTF. CDR3 nucleotides: TGTGCCAGCAGCTTAGGGCTTGGGACAGGGGGGAACTATGGCTACACCTTC.